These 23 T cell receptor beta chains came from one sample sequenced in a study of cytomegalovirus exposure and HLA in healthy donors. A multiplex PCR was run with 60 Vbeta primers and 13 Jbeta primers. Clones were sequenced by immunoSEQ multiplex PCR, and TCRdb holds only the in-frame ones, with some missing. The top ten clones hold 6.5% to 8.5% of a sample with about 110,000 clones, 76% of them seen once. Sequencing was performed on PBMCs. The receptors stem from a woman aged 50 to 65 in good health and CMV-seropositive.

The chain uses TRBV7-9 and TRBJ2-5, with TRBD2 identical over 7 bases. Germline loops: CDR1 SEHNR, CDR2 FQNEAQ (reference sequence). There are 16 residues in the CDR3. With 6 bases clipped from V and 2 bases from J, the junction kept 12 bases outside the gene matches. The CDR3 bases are TGTGCCAGCAGTTTATCCCCCCCGGGAGGACAAGAGACCCAGTACTTC. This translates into CASSLSPPGGQETQYF.

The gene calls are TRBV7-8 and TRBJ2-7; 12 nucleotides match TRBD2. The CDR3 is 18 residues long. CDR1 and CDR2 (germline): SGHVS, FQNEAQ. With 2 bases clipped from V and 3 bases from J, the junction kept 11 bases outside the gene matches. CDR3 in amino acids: CASSLSLSSGREVYEQYF. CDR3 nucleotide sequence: TGTGCCAGCAGCTTAAGTCTATCTAGCGGGAGGGAAGTCTACGAGCAGTACTTC.

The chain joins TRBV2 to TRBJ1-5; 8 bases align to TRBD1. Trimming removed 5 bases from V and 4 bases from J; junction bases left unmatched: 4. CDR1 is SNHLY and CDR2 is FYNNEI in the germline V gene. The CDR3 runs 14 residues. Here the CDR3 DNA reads TGTGCCAGCAGTTATGACAGGGGTAATCAGCCCCAGCATTTT. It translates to CASSYDRGNQPQHF. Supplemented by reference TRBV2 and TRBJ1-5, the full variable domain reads EPEVTQTPSHQVTQMGQEVILRCVPISNHLYFYWYRQILGQKVEFLVSFYNNEISEKSEIFDDQFSVERPDGSNFTLKIRSTKLEDSAMYFCASSYDRGNQPQHFGDGTRLSIL.

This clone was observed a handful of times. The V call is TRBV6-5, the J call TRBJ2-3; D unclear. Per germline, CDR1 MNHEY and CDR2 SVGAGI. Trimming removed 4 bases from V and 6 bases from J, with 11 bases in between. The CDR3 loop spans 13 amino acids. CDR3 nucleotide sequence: TGTGCCAGCAGTTTCCGACTCTCCGATACGCAGTATTTT. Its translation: CASSFRLSDTQYF.

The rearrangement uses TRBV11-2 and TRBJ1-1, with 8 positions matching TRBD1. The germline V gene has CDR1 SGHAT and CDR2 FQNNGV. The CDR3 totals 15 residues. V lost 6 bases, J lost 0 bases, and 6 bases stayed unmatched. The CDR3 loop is CASSRTGNMNTEAFF. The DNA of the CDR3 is TGTGCCAGCAGTCGGACAGGGAACATGAACACTGAAGCTTTCTTT.

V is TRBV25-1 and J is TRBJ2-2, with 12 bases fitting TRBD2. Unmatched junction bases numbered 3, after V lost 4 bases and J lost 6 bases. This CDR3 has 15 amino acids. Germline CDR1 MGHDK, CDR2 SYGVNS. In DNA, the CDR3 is TGTGCCAGCAGTGTACTAGCGGGAGGCGCCGGGGAGCTGTTTTTT. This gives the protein CASSVLAGGAGELFF.

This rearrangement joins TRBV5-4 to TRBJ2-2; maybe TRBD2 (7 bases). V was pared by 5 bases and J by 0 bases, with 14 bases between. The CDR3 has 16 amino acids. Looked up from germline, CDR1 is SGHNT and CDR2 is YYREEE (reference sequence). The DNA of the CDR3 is TGTGCCAGCAGGCAAGGGGGGGTCGCGAACACCGGGGAGCTGTTTTTT. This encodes CASRQGGVANTGELFF.

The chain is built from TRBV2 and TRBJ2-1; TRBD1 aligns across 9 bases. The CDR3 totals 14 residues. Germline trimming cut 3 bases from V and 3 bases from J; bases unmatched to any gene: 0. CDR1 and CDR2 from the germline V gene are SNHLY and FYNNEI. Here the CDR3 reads CASSEGQGYNEQFF. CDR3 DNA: TGTGCCAGCAGTGAGGGACAGGGCTACAATGAGCAGTTCTTC.

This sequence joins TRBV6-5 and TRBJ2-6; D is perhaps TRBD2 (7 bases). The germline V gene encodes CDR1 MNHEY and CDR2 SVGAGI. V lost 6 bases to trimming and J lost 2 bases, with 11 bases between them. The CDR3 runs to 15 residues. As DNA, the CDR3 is TGTGCCAGCAGGGGAGGGGGAACTGGGGCCAACGTCCTGACTTTC. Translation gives CASRGGGTGANVLTF.

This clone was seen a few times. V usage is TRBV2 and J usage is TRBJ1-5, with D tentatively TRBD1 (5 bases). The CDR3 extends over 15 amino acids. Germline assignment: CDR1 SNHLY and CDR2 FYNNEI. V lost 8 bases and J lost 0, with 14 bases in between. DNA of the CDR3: TGTGCCAGCCGGGAGGACAATTATAGCAATCAGCCCCAGCATTTT. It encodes CASREDNYSNQPQHF.

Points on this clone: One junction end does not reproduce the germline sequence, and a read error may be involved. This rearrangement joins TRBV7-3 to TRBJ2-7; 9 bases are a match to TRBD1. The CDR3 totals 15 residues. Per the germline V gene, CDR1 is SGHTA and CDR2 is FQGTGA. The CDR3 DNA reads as TGTGCCAGCAGCCTAACAGGGGGCGCGACAGCCGAGCAGTACTTC. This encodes CASSLTGGATAEQYF.

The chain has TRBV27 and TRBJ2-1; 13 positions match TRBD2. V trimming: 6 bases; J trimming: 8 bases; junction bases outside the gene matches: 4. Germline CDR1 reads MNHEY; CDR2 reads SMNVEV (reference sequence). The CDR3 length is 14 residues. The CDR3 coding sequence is TGTGCCAGCAGCGGGACTAGCGGGATCTATGAGCAGTTCTTC. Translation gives CASSGTSGIYEQFF.

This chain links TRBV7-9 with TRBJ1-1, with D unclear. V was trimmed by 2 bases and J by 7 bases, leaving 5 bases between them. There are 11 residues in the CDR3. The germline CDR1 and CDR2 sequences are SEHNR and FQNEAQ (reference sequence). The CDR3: CASSLPLEAFF. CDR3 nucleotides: TGTGCCAGCAGCTTACCCCTTGAAGCTTTCTTT.

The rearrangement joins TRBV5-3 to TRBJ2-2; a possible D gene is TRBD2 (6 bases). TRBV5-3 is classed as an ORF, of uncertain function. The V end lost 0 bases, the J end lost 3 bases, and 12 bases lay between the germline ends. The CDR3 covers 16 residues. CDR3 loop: CARSLDGRGDTGELFF. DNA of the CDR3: TGTGCCAGAAGCTTGGACGGGAGAGGGGACACCGGGGAGCTGTTTTTT.

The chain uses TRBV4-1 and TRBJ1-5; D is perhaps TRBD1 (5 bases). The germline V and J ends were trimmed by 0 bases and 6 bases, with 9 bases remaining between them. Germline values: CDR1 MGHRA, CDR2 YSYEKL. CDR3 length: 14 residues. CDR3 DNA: TGCGCCAGCAGCCAAGATGCAGGGCCTCAGCCCCAGCATTTT. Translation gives CASSQDAGPQPQHF.

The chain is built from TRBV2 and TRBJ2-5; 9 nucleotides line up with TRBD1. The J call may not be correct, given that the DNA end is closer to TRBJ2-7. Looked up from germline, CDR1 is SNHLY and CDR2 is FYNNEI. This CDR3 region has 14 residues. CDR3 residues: CASSGRQGGHEQYF. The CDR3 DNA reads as TGTGCCAGCAGTGGGCGACAGGGGGGCCACGAGCAGTACTTC.

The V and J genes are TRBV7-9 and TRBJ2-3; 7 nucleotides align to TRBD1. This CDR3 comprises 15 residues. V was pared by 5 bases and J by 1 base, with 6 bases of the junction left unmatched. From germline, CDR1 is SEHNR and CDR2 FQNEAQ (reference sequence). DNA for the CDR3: TGTGCCAGCAGCCCGGGGCAGGGGGGCACAGATACGCAGTATTTT. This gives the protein CASSPGQGGTDTQYF.

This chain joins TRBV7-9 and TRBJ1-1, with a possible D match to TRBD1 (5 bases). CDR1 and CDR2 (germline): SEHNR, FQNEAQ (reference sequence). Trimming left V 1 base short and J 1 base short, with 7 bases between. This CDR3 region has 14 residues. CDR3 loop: CASSLVRANTEAFF. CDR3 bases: TGTGCCAGCAGCTTAGTCAGGGCGAACACTGAAGCTTTCTTT.

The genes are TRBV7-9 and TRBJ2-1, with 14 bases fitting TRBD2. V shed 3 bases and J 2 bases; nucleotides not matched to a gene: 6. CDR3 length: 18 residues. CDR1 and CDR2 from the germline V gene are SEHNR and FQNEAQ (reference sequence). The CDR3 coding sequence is TGTGCCAGCAGCTTCGGGACTAGCGGGAGAAGCGCCTACAATGAGCAGTTCTTC. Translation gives CASSFGTSGRSAYNEQFF.

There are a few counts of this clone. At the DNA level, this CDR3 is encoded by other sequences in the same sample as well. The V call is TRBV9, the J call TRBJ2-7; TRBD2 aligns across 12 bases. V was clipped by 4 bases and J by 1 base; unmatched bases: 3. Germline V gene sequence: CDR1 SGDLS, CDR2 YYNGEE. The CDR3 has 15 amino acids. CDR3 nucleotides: TGTGCCAGCAGCCTTGGACTAGCGGGATCCTACGAGCAGTACTTC. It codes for CASSLGLAGSYEQYF.

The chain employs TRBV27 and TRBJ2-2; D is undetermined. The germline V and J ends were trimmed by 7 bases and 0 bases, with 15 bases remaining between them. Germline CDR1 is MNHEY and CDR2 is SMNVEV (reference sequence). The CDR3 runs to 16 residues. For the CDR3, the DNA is TGTGCCAGCACCCCCTTTGGCAACGCGAACACCGGGGAGCTGTTTTTT. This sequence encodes CASTPFGNANTGELFF.

The CDR3 DNA reads as TGTGCCAGCAGCCTTAGTCCTTCCCGGGACTACAATGAGCAGTTCTTC. It translates to CASSLSPSRDYNEQFF. J is TRBJ2-1 and V is TRBV5-5, with a tentative D call TRBD2 (5 bases). Trimming took off 4 bases at V and 3 bases at J, with 17 bases between the two ends. From germline, CDR1 is SGHKS and CDR2 YYEKEE (reference sequence). CDR3 length equals 16 residues.

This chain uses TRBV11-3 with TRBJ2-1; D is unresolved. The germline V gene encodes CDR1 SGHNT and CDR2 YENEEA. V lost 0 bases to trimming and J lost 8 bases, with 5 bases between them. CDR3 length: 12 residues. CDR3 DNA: TGTGCCAGCAGCTTAGAAAGCCATGAGCAGTTCTTC. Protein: CASSLESHEQFF.